The 20 T cell receptor beta chains in this list originate from one sample, sequenced in a study of blood T cell repertoires in COVID-19. Data came from immunoSEQ multiplex PCR; TCRdb stores just in-frame clones and leaves some out. The sample includes about 130,000 clones, 70% to 90% of them seen just once. Sequenced: PBMCs or T cells enriched from blood (not recorded which). These receptors were obtained from a middle-aged man who had recovered from COVID-19.

CDR3 sequence: CASSPADRDVYGYTF. The DNA of the CDR3 is TGTGCCAGCAGTCCAGCTGACAGGGACGTATATGGCTACACCTTC. This rearrangement joins TRBV28 to TRBJ1-2, with 7 bases fitting TRBD1. CDR3 size: 15 residues. CDR1 and CDR2 (germline): MDHEN, SYDVKM. The trim removed 5 bases at V and 5 bases at J, leaving 11 bases unmatched.

V and J are TRBV6-2 or TRBV6-3 and TRBJ2-3; no reliable D call. CDR3 size: 12 residues. Germline V gives CDR1 MNHEY, CDR2 SVGEGT. V lost 4 bases, J lost 5 bases, and 7 bases lay in between. Written as DNA, the CDR3 is TGTGCCAGCAGTTCCTCTATAGATACGCAGTATTTT. This translates into CASSSSIDTQYF.

The chain recombines TRBV7-2 with TRBJ1-2; TRBD1 matches 7 bases. Germline CDR1 SGHTA, CDR2 FQGNSA. The CDR3 consists of 15 residues. J was trimmed by 4 bases and V by 2 bases; bases with no gene match: 7. CDR3 residues: CASSLRVDRAYGYTF. CDR3 in DNA: TGTGCCAGCAGCTTAAGAGTTGACAGGGCCTATGGCTACACCTTC.

This clone showed up just once. The chain carries TRBV7-9 and TRBJ1-4, with D perhaps matching TRBD1 (6 bases). The CDR3 is 14 amino acids. Trimming stripped 7 bases from V and 3 bases from J, with 12 bases between. Germline-derived CDR1 and CDR2 are SEHNR and FQNEAQ (reference sequence). CDR3 in amino acids: CASTKQGANEKLFF. The CDR3 DNA follows: TGTGCCAGCACCAAACAGGGTGCTAATGAAAAACTGTTTTTT.

This chain links TRBV27 with TRBJ2-2; tentative D call: TRBD2 (6 bases). Germline CDR1 and CDR2: MNHEY and SMNVEV (reference sequence). V lost 0 bases to trimming and J lost 6 bases, with 11 bases between them. The CDR3 is made up of 15 amino acids. The CDR3, as DNA: TGTGCCAGCAGTTTATCGTGGGGCGGGGCCGGGGAGCTGTTTTTT. Amino acid sequence: CASSLSWGGAGELFF.

The chain is built from TRBV3-1 (or the pseudogene TRBV3-2) and TRBJ1-5; D remains unclear. V shed 4 bases and J shed 0 bases, with 7 bases lying between them. Germline CDR1 reads LGHDT; CDR2 reads YNNKEL (reference sequence). The length of the CDR3 is 14 residues. CDR3 coding DNA: TGTGCCAGCAGCCGTGAGGGTAGCAATCAGCCCCAGCATTTT. This gives the protein CASSREGSNQPQHF.

This clone has just one count. This chain connects TRBV5-4 to TRBJ2-7; TRBD1 agrees at 9 bases. The CDR3 has 13 residues. The germline V gene has CDR1 SGHNT and CDR2 YYREEE (reference sequence). Unmatched junction bases numbered 5, after V lost 4 bases and J lost 6 bases. Written as DNA, the CDR3 is TGTGCCAGCAGCAAAGGGACAGGGATCGAGCAGTACGTC. This encodes CASSKGTGIEQYV.

The chain couples TRBV5-1 to TRBJ1-1, with D hard to call. There are 13 residues in the CDR3. The V gene lost 4 bases and the J gene lost 1 base, with 8 bases spanning the gap. The germline V gene has CDR1 SGHRS and CDR2 YFSETQ. The CDR3: CASSIAQNTEAFF. The DNA of the CDR3 is TGCGCCAGCAGCATAGCCCAGAACACTGAAGCTTTCTTT.

The CDR3 loop is CASSPNNYNEQFF. The CDR3 DNA is TGTGCCAGCTCACCAAACAACTACAATGAGCAGTTCTTC. This chain links TRBV18 with TRBJ2-1; no firm D call. CDR1 is KGHSH and CDR2 is LQKENI in the germline V gene. V lost 2 bases and J 3 bases, leaving 5 bases between the germline ends. This CDR3 spans 13 amino acids.

This clone was seen a single time. This chain connects TRBV24-1 to TRBJ2-3; TRBD2 aligns across 13 bases. Trimming cost V 4 bases and J 5 bases; bases outside gene matches: 8. The CDR3 sequence is 17 residues long. Germline V lookup: CDR1 KGHDR, CDR2 SFDVKD. Here the CDR3 DNA reads TGTGCCACCAGTGACACTAGCGGGGGGGCCAAGATAGATACGCAGTATTTT. Its protein is CATSDTSGGAKIDTQYF.

The chain couples TRBV7-2 to TRBJ1-1; no firm D call. Trimming pared 6 bases from V and 1 base from J, leaving 15 bases between. CDR1 and CDR2 (germline): SGHTA, FQGNSA. The CDR3 covers 15 residues. The CDR3 DNA follows: TGTGCCAGCAGTCTGAGTTCGGAGCCGAACACTGAAGCTTTCTTT. Amino acid sequence: CASSLSSEPNTEAFF.

The genes are TRBV4-2 and TRBJ2-7; weak D call: TRBD1 (6 bases). The CDR3 contains 15 residues. The ends were cut back, 4 bases at V and 4 bases at J, with 17 bases in the middle. In germline, CDR1 is LGHNA, CDR2 YNFKEQ. The CDR3 is CASSPYHRVGYEQYF. Here the CDR3 DNA reads TGTGCCAGCAGCCCTTACCACAGGGTTGGTTACGAGCAGTACTTC.

The chain recombines TRBV5-4 with TRBJ2-3; 9 nucleotides line up with TRBD2. CDR1 and CDR2 (germline): SGHNT, YYREEE (reference sequence). This CDR3 region has 16 residues. With 0 bases clipped from V and 2 bases from J, the junction kept 4 bases outside the gene matches. The CDR3 coding sequence is TGTGCCAGCAGCTTGGCCTTAGCGGGAGCCACAGATACGCAGTATTTT. Protein sequence: CASSLALAGATDTQYF.

The chain employs TRBV28 and TRBJ2-5, with 12 bases identical to TRBD1. J lost 6 bases, V lost 6 bases, and 8 bases had no gene match. CDR3 length: 15 residues. Germline CDR1 and CDR2: MDHEN and SYDVKM. CDR3 sequence reads: CASRPGTGGKKTQYF. As DNA, the CDR3 is TGTGCCAGCAGACCTGGGACAGGGGGCAAAAAGACCCAGTACTTC. Together with reference TRBV28 and TRBJ2-5, the CDR3 gives the full variable domain: DVKVTQSSRYLVKRTGEKVFLECVQDMDHENMFWYRQDPGLGLRLIYFSYDVKMKEKGDIPEGYSVSREKKERFSLILESASTNQTSMYLCASRPGTGGKKTQYFGPGTRLLVL.

This chain joins TRBV7-3 and TRBJ2-2; TRBD1 is a possible D gene (6 bases). This CDR3 is 14 amino acids long. Trimming took off 2 bases at V and 6 bases at J, with 10 bases between the two ends. Germline-derived CDR1 and CDR2 are SGHTA and FQGTGA. The CDR3 DNA sequence: TGTGCCAGCAGCTTACAGGGGTCGGCCGGGGAGCTGTTTTTT. Protein: CASSLQGSAGELFF.

The CDR3, as DNA: TGTGCCAGCAACAGGGACCGCAATCAGCCCCAGCATTTT. This encodes CASNRDRNQPQHF. The chain links TRBV2 to TRBJ1-5; TRBD1 might be the D (6 bases). Germline CDR1 SNHLY, CDR2 FYNNEI. The CDR3 spans 13 residues. Trimming cost V 7 bases and J 2 bases, with 9 bases left between them.

The V gene is TRBV28, the J gene TRBJ2-7; no firm D call. The CDR3 contains 16 residues. CDR1 is MDHEN and CDR2 is SYDVKM in the germline V gene. V lost 2 bases and J lost 3, with 17 bases in between. CDR3: CASSLPPAAVGYEQYF. For the CDR3, the DNA is TGTGCCAGCAGTTTACCCCCTGCGGCGGTGGGCTACGAGCAGTACTTC.

J is TRBJ2-4 and V is TRBV6-1, with D perhaps matching TRBD1 (6 bases). The CDR3 length is 15 residues. In germline, CDR1 is MNHNS, CDR2 SASEGT. Trimming stripped 3 bases from V and 3 bases from J, with 12 bases between. The CDR3, as DNA: TGTGCCAGCAGTGAGGCAGGGGCCGACAAAAACATTCAGTACTTC. Amino acid sequence: CASSEAGADKNIQYF.

This clone was seen a single time. The rearrangement joins TRBV7-2 to TRBJ1-3, with a weak D call TRBD1 (5 bases). The CDR3 extends over 15 amino acids. The germline V gene encodes CDR1 SGHTA and CDR2 FQGNSA. Trimming removed 4 bases at V and 4 bases at J, with 14 bases between. CDR3 sequence reads: CASSSQAITGNTIYF. The CDR3 nucleotides are TGTGCCAGCAGCTCACAGGCGATCACGGGAAACACCATATATTTT.

The chain combines TRBV7-9 with TRBJ2-5; D not resolved. CDR3 size: 13 residues. Between the trimmed V and J ends, which lost 1 base and 7 bases, there was a span of 10 bases. The germline CDR1 and CDR2 sequences are SEHNR and FQNEAQ (reference sequence). The CDR3: CASSLVERSTQYF. CDR3 in DNA: TGTGCCAGCAGCTTAGTCGAGAGATCGACCCAGTACTTC.